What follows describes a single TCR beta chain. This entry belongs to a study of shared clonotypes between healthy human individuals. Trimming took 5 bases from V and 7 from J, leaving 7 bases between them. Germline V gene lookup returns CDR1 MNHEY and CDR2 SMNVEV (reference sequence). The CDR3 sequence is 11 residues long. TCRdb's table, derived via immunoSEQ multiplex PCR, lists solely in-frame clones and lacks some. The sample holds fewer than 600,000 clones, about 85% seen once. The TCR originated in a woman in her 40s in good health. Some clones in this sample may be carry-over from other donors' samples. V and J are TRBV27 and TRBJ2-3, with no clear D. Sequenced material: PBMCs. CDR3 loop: CASSLGNTQYF. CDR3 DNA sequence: TGTGCCAGCAGTCTAGGGAATACGCAGTATTTT.